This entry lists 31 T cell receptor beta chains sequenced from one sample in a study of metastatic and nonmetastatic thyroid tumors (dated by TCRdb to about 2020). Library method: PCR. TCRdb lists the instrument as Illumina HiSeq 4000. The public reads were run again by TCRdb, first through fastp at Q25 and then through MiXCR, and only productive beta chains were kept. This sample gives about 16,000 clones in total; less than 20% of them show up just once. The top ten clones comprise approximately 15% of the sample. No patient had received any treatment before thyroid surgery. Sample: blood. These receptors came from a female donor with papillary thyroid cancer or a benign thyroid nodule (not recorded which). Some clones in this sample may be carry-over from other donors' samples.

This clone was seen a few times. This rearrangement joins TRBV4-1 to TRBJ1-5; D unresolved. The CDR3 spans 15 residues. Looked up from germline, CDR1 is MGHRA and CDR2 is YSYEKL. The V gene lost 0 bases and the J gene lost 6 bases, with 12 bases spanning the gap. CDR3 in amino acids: CASSQDAGMGQPQHF. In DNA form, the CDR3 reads TGCGCCAGCAGCCAAGATGCCGGGATGGGTCAGCCCCAGCATTTT.

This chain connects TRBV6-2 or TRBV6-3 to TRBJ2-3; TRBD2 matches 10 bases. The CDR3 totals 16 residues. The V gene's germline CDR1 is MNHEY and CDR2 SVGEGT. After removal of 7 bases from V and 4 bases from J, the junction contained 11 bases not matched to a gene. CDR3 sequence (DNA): TGTGCCAGCACTTCTCTAGCGGGAGTATCGGCAGATACGCAGTATTTT. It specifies CASTSLAGVSADTQYF.

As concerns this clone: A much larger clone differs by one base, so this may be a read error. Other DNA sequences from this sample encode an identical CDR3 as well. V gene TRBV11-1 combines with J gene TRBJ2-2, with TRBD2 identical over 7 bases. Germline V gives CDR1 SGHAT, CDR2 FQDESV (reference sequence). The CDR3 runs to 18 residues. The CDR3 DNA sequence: TGTGCCACCCGAACGGGAAGAGCGGGACGCACGAATACCGGGGAGCTGTTTTTT. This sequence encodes CATRTGRAGRTNTGELFF.

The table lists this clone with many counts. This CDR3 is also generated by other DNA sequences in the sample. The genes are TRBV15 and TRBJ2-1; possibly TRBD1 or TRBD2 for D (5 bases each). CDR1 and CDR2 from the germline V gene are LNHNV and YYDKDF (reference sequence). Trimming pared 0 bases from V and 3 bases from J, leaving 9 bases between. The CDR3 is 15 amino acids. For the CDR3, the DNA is TGTGCCACCAGCAGAGATGTGGGGGTCTACAATGAGCAGTTCTTC. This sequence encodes CATSRDVGVYNEQFF.

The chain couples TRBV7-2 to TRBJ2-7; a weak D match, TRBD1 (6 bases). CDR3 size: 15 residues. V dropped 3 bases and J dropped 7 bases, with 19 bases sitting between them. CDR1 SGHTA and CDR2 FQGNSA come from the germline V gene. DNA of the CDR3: TGTGCCAGCAGCTTGGGTCCAGGGGTTATTGGGGAGCAGTACTTC. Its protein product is CASSLGPGVIGEQYF. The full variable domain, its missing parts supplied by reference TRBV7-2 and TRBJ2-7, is GAGVSQSPSNKVTEKGKDVELRCDPISGHTALYWYRQSLGQGLEFLIYFQGNSAPDKSGLPSDRFSAERTGGSVSTLTIQRTQQEDSAVYLCASSLGPGVIGEQYFGPGTRLTVT.

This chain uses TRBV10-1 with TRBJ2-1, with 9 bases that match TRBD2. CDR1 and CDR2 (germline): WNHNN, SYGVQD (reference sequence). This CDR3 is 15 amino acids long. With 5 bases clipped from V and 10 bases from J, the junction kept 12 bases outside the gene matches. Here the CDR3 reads CASSSGTSSDEEQFF. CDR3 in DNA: TGCGCCAGCAGTTCCGGGACTAGCAGTGATGAGGAGCAGTTCTTC.

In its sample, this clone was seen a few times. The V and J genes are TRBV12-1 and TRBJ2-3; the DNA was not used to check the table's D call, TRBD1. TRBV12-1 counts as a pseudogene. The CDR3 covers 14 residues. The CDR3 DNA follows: TGTGCCAGCAGCTACAGGGGATCCACAGATACGCAGTATTTT. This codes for CASSYRGSTDTQYF.

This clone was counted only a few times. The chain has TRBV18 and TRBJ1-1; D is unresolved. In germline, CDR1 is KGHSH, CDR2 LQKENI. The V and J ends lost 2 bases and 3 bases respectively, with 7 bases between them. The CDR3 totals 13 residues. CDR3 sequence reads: CASSPFRDTEAFF. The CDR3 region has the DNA TGTGCCAGCTCACCATTCCGAGACACTGAAGCTTTCTTT. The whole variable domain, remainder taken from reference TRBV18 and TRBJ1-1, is NAGVMQNPRHLVRRRGQEARLRCSPMKGHSHVYWYRQLPEEGLKFMVYLQKENIIDESGMPKERFSAEFPKEGPSILRIQQVVRGDSAAYFCASSPFRDTEAFFGQGTRLTVV.

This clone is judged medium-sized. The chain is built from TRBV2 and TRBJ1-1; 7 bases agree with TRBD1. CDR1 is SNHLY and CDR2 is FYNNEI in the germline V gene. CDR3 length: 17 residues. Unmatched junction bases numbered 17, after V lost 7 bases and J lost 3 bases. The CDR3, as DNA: TGTGCCAGCAACAAAACCTCACAGGGGCTTGGGGACACTGAAGCTTTCTTT. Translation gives CASNKTSQGLGDTEAFF.

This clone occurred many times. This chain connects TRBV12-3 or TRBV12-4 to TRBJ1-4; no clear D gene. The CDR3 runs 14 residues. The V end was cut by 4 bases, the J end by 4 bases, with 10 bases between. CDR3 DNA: TGTGCCAGCAGTTCACACGGGAATAATGAAAAACTGTTTTTT. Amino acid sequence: CASSSHGNNEKLFF.

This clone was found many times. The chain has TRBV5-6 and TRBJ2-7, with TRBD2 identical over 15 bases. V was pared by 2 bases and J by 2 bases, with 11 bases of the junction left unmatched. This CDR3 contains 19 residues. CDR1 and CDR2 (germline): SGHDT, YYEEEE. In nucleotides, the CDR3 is TGTGCCAGCAGCTTTTGGACCGGGACTAGCGGGAGGACTACCTACGAGCAGTACTTC. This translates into CASSFWTGTSGRTTYEQYF.

The CDR3 reads CASRRTGGQRNTEAFF. The CDR3 DNA sequence: TGTGCCAGTAGGCGGACAGGGGGCCAGAGGAACACTGAAGCTTTCTTT. The chain joins TRBV19 to TRBJ1-1; 11 positions agree with TRBD1. Trimming removed 6 bases from V and 1 base from J; junction bases left unmatched: 7. Germline CDR1 is LNHDA and CDR2 is SQIVND (reference sequence). The CDR3 runs 16 residues.

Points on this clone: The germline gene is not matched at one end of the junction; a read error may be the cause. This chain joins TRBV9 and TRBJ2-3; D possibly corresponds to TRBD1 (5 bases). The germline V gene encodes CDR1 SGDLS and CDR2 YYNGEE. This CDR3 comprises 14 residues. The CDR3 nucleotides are TGTGCCAGCAGCGTAGGGGGCAGTCCAGATACTCAGTATTTT. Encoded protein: CASSVGGSPDTQYF. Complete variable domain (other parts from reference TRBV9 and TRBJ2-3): DSGVTQTPKHLITATGQRVTLRCSPRSGDLSVYWYQQSLDQGLQFLIQYYNGEERAKGNILERFSAQQFPDLHSELNLSSLELGDSALYFCASSVGGSPDTQYFGPGTRLTVL.

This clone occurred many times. Here the CDR3 reads CASKQGANTGELFF. In nucleotides, the CDR3 is TGTGCCAGCAAACAGGGCGCGAACACCGGGGAGCTGTTTTTT. V usage is TRBV11-2 and J usage is TRBJ2-2, with D perhaps matching TRBD1 (6 bases). CDR3 size: 14 residues. Trimming pared 7 bases from V and 0 bases from J, leaving 9 bases between. CDR1 and CDR2 from the germline V gene are SGHAT and FQNNGV.

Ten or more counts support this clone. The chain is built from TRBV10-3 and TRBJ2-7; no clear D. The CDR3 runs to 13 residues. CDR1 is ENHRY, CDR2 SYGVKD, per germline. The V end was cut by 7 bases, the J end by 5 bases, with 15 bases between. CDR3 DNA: TGTGCCATCACCCCCAGCGCCAATAACGAGCAGTACTTC. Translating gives CAITPSANNEQYF.

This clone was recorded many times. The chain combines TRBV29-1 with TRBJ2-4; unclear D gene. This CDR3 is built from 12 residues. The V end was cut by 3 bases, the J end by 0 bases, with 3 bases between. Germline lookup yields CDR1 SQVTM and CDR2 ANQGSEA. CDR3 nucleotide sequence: TGCAGCGTTGACGGAGCCAAAAACATTCAGTACTTC. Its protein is CSVDGAKNIQYF.

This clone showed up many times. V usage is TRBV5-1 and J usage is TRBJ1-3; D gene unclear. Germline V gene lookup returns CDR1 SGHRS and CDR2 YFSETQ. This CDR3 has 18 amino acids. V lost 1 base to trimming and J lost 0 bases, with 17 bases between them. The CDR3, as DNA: TGCGCCAGCAGCTTGCCCAAAGACACCTCCTACTCTGGAAACACCATATATTTT. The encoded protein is CASSLPKDTSYSGNTIYF.

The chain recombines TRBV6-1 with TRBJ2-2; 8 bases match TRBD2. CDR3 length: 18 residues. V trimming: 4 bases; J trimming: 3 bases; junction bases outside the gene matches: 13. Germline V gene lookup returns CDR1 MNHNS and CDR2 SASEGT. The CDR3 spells CASSVSLAGPIHTGELFF. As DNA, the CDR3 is TGTGCCAGCAGTGTTTCGCTAGCGGGCCCGATTCACACCGGGGAGCTGTTTTTT.

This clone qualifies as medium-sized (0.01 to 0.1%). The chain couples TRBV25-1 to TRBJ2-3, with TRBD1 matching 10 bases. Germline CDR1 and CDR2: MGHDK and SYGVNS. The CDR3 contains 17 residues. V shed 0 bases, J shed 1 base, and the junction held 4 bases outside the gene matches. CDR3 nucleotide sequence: TGTGCCAGCAGTGAATATAGGGGGACAGGGGGCACAGATACGCAGTATTTT. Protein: CASSEYRGTGGTDTQYF.

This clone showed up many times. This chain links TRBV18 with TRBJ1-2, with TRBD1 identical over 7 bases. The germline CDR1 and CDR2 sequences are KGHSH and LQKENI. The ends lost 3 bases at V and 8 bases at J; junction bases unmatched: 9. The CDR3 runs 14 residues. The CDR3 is CASSPARTGDGYTF. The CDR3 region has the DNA TGTGCCAGCTCACCTGCGAGAACAGGGGACGGCTACACCTTC.

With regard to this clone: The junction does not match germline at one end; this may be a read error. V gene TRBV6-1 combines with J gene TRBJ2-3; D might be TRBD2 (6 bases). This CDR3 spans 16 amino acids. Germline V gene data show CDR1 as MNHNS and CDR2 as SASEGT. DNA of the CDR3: TGTGCCATCAGTAGGGTACCGGGAGCAAGCACAGATACGCAGTATTTT. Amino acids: CAISRVPGASTDTQYF.

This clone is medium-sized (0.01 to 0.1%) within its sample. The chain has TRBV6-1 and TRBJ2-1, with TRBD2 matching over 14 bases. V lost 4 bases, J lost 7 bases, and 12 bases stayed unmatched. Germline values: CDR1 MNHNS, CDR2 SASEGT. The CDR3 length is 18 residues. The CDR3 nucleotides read TGTGCCAGCAGTGGAACCGGGACTAGCGGGAGAACGTTTAATGAGCAGTTCTTC. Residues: CASSGTGTSGRTFNEQFF.

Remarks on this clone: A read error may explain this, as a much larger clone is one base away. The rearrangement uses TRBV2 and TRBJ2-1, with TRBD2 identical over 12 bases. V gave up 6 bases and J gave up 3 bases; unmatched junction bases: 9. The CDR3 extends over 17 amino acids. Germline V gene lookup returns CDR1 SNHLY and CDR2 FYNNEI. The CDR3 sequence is CASSDRTSGVRYNEQFF. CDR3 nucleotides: TGTGCCAGCAGCGACCGGACTAGCGGGGTCCGCTACAATGAGCAGTTCTTC.

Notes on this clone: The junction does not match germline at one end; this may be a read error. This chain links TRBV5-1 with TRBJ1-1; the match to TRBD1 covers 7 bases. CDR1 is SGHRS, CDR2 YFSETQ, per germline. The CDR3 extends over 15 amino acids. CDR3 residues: CASISGYRGNTEAFF. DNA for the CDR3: TGCGCTAGCATCTCCGGATACAGGGGGAACACTGAAGCTTTCTTT. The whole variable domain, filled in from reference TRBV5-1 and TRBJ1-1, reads KAGVTQTPRYLIKTRGQQVTLSCSPISGHRSVSWYQQTPGQGLQFLFEYFSETQRNKGNFPGRFSGRQFSNSRSEMNVSTLELGDSALYLCASISGYRGNTEAFFGQGTRLTVV.

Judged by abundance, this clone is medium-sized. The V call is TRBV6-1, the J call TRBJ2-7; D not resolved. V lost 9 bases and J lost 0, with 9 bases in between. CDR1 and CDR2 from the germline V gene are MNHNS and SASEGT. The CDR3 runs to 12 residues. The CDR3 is CASSGNSYEQYF. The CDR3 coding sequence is TGTGCCAGTTCAGGTAACTCCTACGAGCAGTACTTC.

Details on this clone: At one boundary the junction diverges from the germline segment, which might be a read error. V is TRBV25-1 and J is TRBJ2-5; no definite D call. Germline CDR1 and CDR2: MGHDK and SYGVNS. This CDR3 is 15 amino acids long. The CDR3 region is CARSEGMRRQETQYF. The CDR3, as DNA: TGTGCCAGAAGTGAAGGTATGCGGAGACAAGAGACCCAGTACTTC.

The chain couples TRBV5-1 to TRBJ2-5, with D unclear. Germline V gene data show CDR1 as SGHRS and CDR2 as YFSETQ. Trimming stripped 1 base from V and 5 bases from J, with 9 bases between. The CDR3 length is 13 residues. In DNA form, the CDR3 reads TGCGCCAGCAGCTTGCAACAGCCGGAGACCCAGTACTTC. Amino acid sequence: CASSLQQPETQYF.

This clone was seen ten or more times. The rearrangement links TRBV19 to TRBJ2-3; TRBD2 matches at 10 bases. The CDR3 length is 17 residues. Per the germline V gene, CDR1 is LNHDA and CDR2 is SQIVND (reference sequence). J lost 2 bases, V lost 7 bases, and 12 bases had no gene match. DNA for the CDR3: TGTGCCAGTAAGAAGTGGGCTAGCGGGGGAACCACAGATACGCAGTATTTT. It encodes CASKKWASGGTTDTQYF.

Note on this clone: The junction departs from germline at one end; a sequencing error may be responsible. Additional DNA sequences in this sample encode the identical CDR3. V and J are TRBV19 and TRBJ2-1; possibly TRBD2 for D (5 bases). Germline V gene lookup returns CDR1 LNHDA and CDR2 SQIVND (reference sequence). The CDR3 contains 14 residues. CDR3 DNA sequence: TGTGCCAGTAGTAACGGAGGCTCCTACAACGAGCAGTTCTTC. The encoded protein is CASSNGGSYNEQFF.

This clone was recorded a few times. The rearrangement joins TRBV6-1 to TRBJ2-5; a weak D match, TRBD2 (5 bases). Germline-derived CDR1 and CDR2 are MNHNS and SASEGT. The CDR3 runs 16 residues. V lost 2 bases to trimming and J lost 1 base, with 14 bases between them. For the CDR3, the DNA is TGTGCCAGCAGTGAAAAAGGACTCCTAGGCCAAGAGACCCAGTACTTC. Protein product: CASSEKGLLGQETQYF.

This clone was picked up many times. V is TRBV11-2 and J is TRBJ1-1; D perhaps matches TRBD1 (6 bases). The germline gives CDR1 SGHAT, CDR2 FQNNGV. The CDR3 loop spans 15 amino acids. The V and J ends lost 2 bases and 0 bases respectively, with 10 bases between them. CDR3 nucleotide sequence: TGTGCCAGCAGCTTACTAGGGGGATTGAACACTGAAGCTTTCTTT. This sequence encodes CASSLLGGLNTEAFF. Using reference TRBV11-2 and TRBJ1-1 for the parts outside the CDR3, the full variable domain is EAGVAQSPRYKIIEKRQSVAFWCNPISGHATLYWYQQILGQGPKLLIQFQNNGVVDDSQLPKDRFSAERLKGVDSTLKIQPAKLEDSAVYLCASSLLGGLNTEAFFGQGTRLTVV.